This T cell receptor (beta chain) was captured by sequencing in a study of blood T cells in healthy people across ages. Overall study context: About one barcoded TCR beta cDNA was captured per two T cells.

This clonotype has more than one count but fewer than ten. Germline trimming cut 3 bases from V and 6 bases from J; bases unmatched to any gene: 11. The CDR3 has 15 amino acids. Germline V CDR1 and CDR2: SGHRS, YFSETQ. The authors ran a second PCR of about 6 to 12 cycles using a sample-barcoded 5' primer and a J-beta primer mix. CDR3-containing paired-end reads numbered at least 3 million in each sample. TCRdb processed the 5' RACE reads anew with MiXCR; each CDR3 protein has one entry. The sample consists of about 900,000 distinct CDR3 sequences, 62% of them appearing once. The chain couples TRBV5-1 to TRBJ2-7; 8 bases are a match to TRBD1. Sequences were obtained from blood. The clonotype comes from a man aged 25 to 45 in good health. As DNA, the CDR3 is TGCGCCAGCAGCTCAGTCCTGAGCAGGGGGCGCGAGCAGTACTTC. As protein: CASSSVLSRGREQYF. The whole variable domain, remainder taken from reference TRBV5-1 and TRBJ2-7, is KAGVTQTPRYLIKTRGQQVTLSCSPISGHRSVSWYQQTPGQGLQFLFEYFSETQRNKGNFPGRFSGRQFSNSRSEMNVSTLELGDSALYLCASSSVLSRGREQYFGPGTRLTVT.